This T cell receptor (beta chain) originates from a study of blood T cell repertoires in COVID-19. On the study more broadly: Italy, Spain and the United States were the sources of the convalescent and acute COVID-19 samples.

The length of the CDR3 is 14 residues. Germline CDR1 reads LGHDT; CDR2 reads YNNKEL (reference sequence). The germline V and J ends were trimmed by 0 bases and 8 bases, with 11 bases remaining between them. As handled by the study authors: Quantification of nucleated cells was approximated via reference gene primer amplification. Method: immunoSEQ multiplex PCR; TCRdb's copy keeps in-frame clones and lacks some. V and J calls and clone size follow that table, whereas D and trimming were derived from the DNA. The sample comprises hundreds of thousands of clones, around 90% of which are singletons, and 2.6% rests with the top ten.

This clonotype was obtained from a man between 60 and 70 years old who had recovered from COVID-19. V is TRBV3-1 (or the pseudogene TRBV3-2) and J is TRBJ2-4; no definite D call. Sequenced input: PBMCs or T cells enriched from blood (not recorded which). For the CDR3, the DNA is TGTGCCAGCAGCCAAGATCAACAGATAGACATTCAGTACTTC. As protein: CASSQDQQIDIQYF.